One sample yielded the 12 T cell receptor beta chains listed below, sequenced in a study of OX40 agonist ivuxolimab in advanced cancers. The library was built by means of the immunoSEQ multiplex PCR assay. Imported from immuneACCESS, the table was reduced by TCRdb to in-frame sequences with V and J called. These copies leave out some clones; in studies compared against another copy, an unresolved V gene accounts for under half, and the cause of the remainder is not known. The sample table lists around 31,000 clones, around nine tenths of them with a count of one. Under 5.5% of the sample is in the top ten clones. This specimen was CD4+ or CD8+ T cells sorted from blood, taken in a trial of the OX40 agonist ivuxolimab. The receptors originated from an adult with an advanced solid tumor such as melanoma, head and neck, liver or kidney cancer.

The rearrangement uses TRBV29-1 and TRBJ1-2; D perhaps matches TRBD1 (5 bases). V was pared by 0 bases and J by 8 bases, with 10 bases between. This CDR3 has 12 residues. The germline V gene has CDR1 SQVTM and CDR2 ANQGSEA. The CDR3 DNA sequence: TGCAGCGTTGAAGAGGACACGAACGGCTACACCTTC. Protein product: CSVEEDTNGYTF.

CDR3 in amino acids: CASTGQQNTEAFF. Here the CDR3 DNA reads TGTGCCAGCACGGGACAGCAGAACACTGAAGCTTTCTTT. The V call is TRBV9, the J call TRBJ1-1; 7 bases align to TRBD1. The V gene's germline CDR1 is SGDLS and CDR2 YYNGEE. The V segment lost 6 bases and the J segment 1 base; nucleotides outside the gene matches: 3. CDR3 length equals 13 residues.

This chain connects TRBV6-5 to TRBJ2-7; 11 bases are shared with TRBD2. After removal of 6 bases from V and 7 bases from J, the junction contained 11 bases not matched to a gene. The CDR3 has 15 residues. CDR1 is MNHEY, CDR2 SVGAGI, per germline. This CDR3 is CASSLALAGGQEQYF. CDR3 DNA sequence: TGTGCCAGCAGCCTAGCCTTAGCGGGAGGGCAAGAGCAGTACTTC.

J is TRBJ2-5 and V is TRBV25-1; possibly TRBD1 for D (5 bases). The CDR3 covers 16 residues. Trimming cost V 3 bases and J 4 bases, with 18 bases left between them. Per germline, CDR1 MGHDK and CDR2 SYGVNS. CDR3 nucleotides: TGTGCCAGCAGTGATTCCCGGCAGGGTGATTTAGAGACCCAGTACTTC. It specifies CASSDSRQGDLETQYF.

DNA for the CDR3: TGTGCCACCTCTTCCGACAGGGAGACTGAAGCTTTCTTT. This translates into CATSSDRETEAFF. This rearrangement joins TRBV10-3 to TRBJ1-1; 7 bases are a match to TRBD1. CDR1 ENHRY and CDR2 SYGVKD come from the germline V gene. CDR3 size: 13 residues. The trim removed 10 bases at V and 5 bases at J, leaving 10 bases unmatched.

This rearrangement joins TRBV6-1 to TRBJ1-2, with 7 bases aligning to TRBD1. The CDR3 is made up of 15 amino acids. V lost 3 bases, J lost 0 bases, and 4 bases stayed unmatched. The germline V gene encodes CDR1 MNHNS and CDR2 SASEGT. In nucleotides, the CDR3 is TGTGCCAGCAGTGAGGGACAGTTTGCTAACTATGGCTACACCTTC. It codes for CASSEGQFANYGYTF.

The rearrangement joins TRBV25-1 to TRBJ2-7, with TRBD1 as a possible D gene (6 bases). Germline V lookup: CDR1 MGHDK, CDR2 SYGVNS. CDR3 length: 13 amino acids. Trimming took 4 bases from V and 1 from J, leaving 8 bases between them. The CDR3 here is CASSARGSYEQYF. The CDR3 DNA reads TGTGCCAGCAGTGCCAGGGGATCCTACGAGCAGTACTTC.

The rearrangement uses TRBV30 and TRBJ2-7; no reliable D call. Deletions cut 1 base from V and 12 bases from J, with 16 bases between. The CDR3 has 12 amino acids. The germline V gene has CDR1 GTSNPN and CDR2 SVGIG (reference sequence). DNA of the CDR3: TGTGCCTGGAGTGCTGGCACCCACGGCGGGTACTTC. It yields the protein CAWSAGTHGGYF.

The chain recombines TRBV4-1 with TRBJ2-4; tentative D call: TRBD2 (5 bases). The CDR3 runs 11 residues. Germline CDR1 reads MGHRA; CDR2 reads YSYEKL. Deletions cut 4 bases from V and 8 bases from J, with 6 bases between. DNA of the CDR3: TGCGCCAGCAGCCCCGGGGACATTCAGTACTTC. Its protein product is CASSPGDIQYF.

The V call is TRBV9, the J call TRBJ2-1; the match to TRBD2 covers 7 bases. From germline, CDR1 is SGDLS and CDR2 YYNGEE. Unmatched junction bases numbered 7, after V lost 0 bases and J lost 4 bases. CDR3 size: 16 residues. The CDR3 region has the DNA TGTGCCAGCAGCGTAGTCGGGACTACATCATACAATGAGCAGTTCTTC. This codes for CASSVVGTTSYNEQFF.

The chain combines TRBV4-1 with TRBJ2-1; TRBD2 aligns across 11 bases. This CDR3 has 16 amino acids. V lost 5 bases to trimming and J lost 5 bases; unmatched junction nucleotides: 8. CDR1 MGHRA and CDR2 YSYEKL come from the germline V gene. CDR3 DNA sequence: TGCGCCAGCAGCACACCTAGCGGGGGGATCCACAATGAGCAGTTCTTC. Translated, it gives CASSTPSGGIHNEQFF.

The chain has TRBV27 and TRBJ2-7; either TRBD1 or TRBD2 may fit D (5 bases each). V lost 4 bases, J lost 6 bases, and 10 bases lay in between. Germline loops: CDR1 MNHEY, CDR2 SMNVEV (reference sequence). This CDR3 spans 12 amino acids. DNA of the CDR3: TGTGCCAGCAGTTCCGGGGCGGGCGAGCAGTACGTC. It is translated as CASSSGAGEQYV.